These 4 T cell receptor beta chains came from one sample sequenced in a study of CD8+CD57+ T cells in acquired aplastic anemia. Genomic DNA provided the template from which TCR beta VDJ and CDR3 profiles were obtained. TCRdb analysed the reads with MiXCR anew, one entry per CDR3 protein. The sample has about 290,000 distinct CDR3 sequences, approximately 57% seen once. Individuals selected for sequencing had exhibited CD8+CD57+ cell expansion on flow cytometry. Sequencing used sorted CD4+, CD8+, or CD8+CD57+ T cells (not recorded which) from PBMCs. These receptors were collected from a human donor with aplastic anemia.

V usage is TRBV4-1 and J usage is TRBJ2-7; 13 bases are shared with TRBD2. V shed 3 bases, J shed 2 bases, and the junction held 4 bases outside the gene matches. The CDR3 runs to 16 residues. Germline lookup yields CDR1 MGHRA and CDR2 YSYEKL. CDR3 in DNA: TGCGCCAGCAGCCAGAAGGGACTAGCGGGAACCTACGAGCAGTACTTC. It yields the protein CASSQKGLAGTYEQYF.

This clonotype was seen repeatedly, ten times or more. V gene TRBV3-1 combines with J gene TRBJ2-7; 13 bases agree with TRBD2. The V segment lost 4 bases and the J segment 3 bases; nucleotides outside the gene matches: 3. From germline, CDR1 is LGHDT and CDR2 YNNKEL (reference sequence). The CDR3 is made up of 15 amino acids. The CDR3 bases are TGTGCCAGCAGCCCCGGACTAGCGGGAGACTACGAGCAGTACTTC. Translating it yields CASSPGLAGDYEQYF.

As concerns this clonotype: A read error may be the cause here, since a much bigger clone is one base away. This chain joins TRBV3-1 and TRBJ1-2; possible D gene TRBD1, 5 bases. The CDR3 consists of 13 residues. Germline V gene data show CDR1 as LGHDT and CDR2 as YNNKEL (reference sequence). The DNA for the CDR3 is TGTGCCATCAGCCAGGGTTCCTCCTATGGCTACACCTTC. Translated: CAISQGSSYGYTF. The full variable domain, with the rest looked up from reference TRBV3-1 and TRBJ1-2, is DTAVSQTPKYLVTQMGNDKSIKCEQNLGHDTMYWYKQDSKKFLKIMFSYNNKELIINETVPNRFSPKSPDKAHLNLHINSLELGDSAVYFCAISQGSSYGYTFGSGTRLTVV.

The table lists this clonotype with many counts. The J gene is TRBJ2-3, the V gene TRBV20-1; TRBD2 matches 14 bases. J lost 0 bases, V lost 1 base, and 9 bases had no gene match. Germline CDR1 DFQATT, CDR2 SNEGSKA (reference sequence). There are 19 residues in the CDR3. The CDR3 DNA is TGCAGTGCTAGAGGGTTGACTAGCGGGGGGGCCGCTAGCACAGATACGCAGTATTTT. Its translation: CSARGLTSGGAASTDTQYF.